The 4 T cell receptor beta chains below were found in one sample sequenced in a study of response to subunit inactivated influenza vaccine. A single record per CDR3 protein comes from TCRdb applying MiXCR to the RT-PCR reads. The table shows approximately 680,000 distinct CDR3 sequences, with less than 20% occurring only once. This material consisted of PBMCs from blood, taken roughly 12 days after vaccination. These receptors were taken from a man aged 50 or older who received an inactivated influenza vaccine.

The CDR3 loop is CSVEARTGIMNTEAFF. The CDR3 DNA reads as TGCAGCGTTGAAGCGAGAACAGGGATCATGAACACTGAAGCTTTCTTT. The V and J genes are TRBV29-1 and TRBJ1-1; D perhaps matches TRBD1 (6 bases). The V end lost 1 base, the J end lost 0 bases, and 15 bases lay between the germline ends. The CDR3 covers 16 residues. Germline CDR1 SQVTM, CDR2 ANQGSEA.

This chain joins TRBV25-1 and TRBJ2-5; a possible D gene is TRBD2 (5 bases). Germline V gene sequence: CDR1 MGHDK, CDR2 SYGVNS. V gave up 3 bases and J gave up 0 bases, with 20 bases separating them. The CDR3 has 18 amino acids. CDR3 sequence reads: CASSDRYRTSRDQETQYF. CDR3 sequence (DNA): TGTGCCAGCAGTGATCGGTACCGGACCTCGAGGGACCAAGAGACCCAGTACTTC.

Only a few counts were recorded for this clonotype. The chain is built from TRBV5-1 and TRBJ2-2, with D perhaps TRBD1 (6 bases). The CDR3 sequence is 15 residues long. The V end was cut by 4 bases, the J end by 3 bases, with 13 bases between. Germline assignment: CDR1 SGHRS and CDR2 YFSETQ. This chain's CDR3 is CASSPQTGYTGELFF. As DNA, the CDR3 is TGCGCCAGCAGCCCCCAGACAGGCTACACCGGGGAGCTGTTTTTT.

This clonotype was detected a few times. The rearrangement joins TRBV20-1 to TRBJ2-6, with unresolved D. The CDR3 has 13 residues. Germline V lookup: CDR1 DFQATT, CDR2 SNEGSKA (reference sequence). V lost 6 bases to trimming and J lost 6 bases, with 12 bases between them. The chain's CDR3 is CSAYRDLANVLTF. The CDR3, as DNA: TGCAGTGCGTACAGAGATCTGGCCAACGTCCTGACTTTC.